This TCR beta chain emerged from a study of blood T cell repertoires in COVID-19. Study background: There were acute and convalescent COVID-19 samples, and they came from the United States, Italy and Spain. PBMCs, B-cell-depleted T cells, or T cells were the source of the cDNA or gDNA that made up the material.

In the original workflow: Using reference gene primer amplification, nucleated cell counts were estimated. The repertoire was sequenced with immunoSEQ multiplex PCR; TCRdb's copy has only in-frame clones and lacks some. The V and J calls and clone size come from that table; D and trimming were worked out from the DNA. The sample consists of about 35,000 clones, 70% to 90% of them appearing once. Germline trimming cut 2 bases from V and 2 bases from J; bases unmatched to any gene: 6. This CDR3 is built from 16 residues. Germline CDR1 and CDR2: MGHDK and SYGVNS. What was sequenced was peripheral blood. V and J are TRBV25-1 and TRBJ2-5, with 9 bases aligning to TRBD1. This sequence originates from a man aged 60 to 69 in a cohort sampled during active COVID-19. In DNA form, the CDR3 reads TGTGCCAGCAGTGAAACCGGGACAGGGCAACAAGAGACCCAGTACTTC. This codes for CASSETGTGQQETQYF.